The 16 T cell receptor beta chains presented below share a single source sample, sequenced in a study of blood T cell repertoires in COVID-19. Assay: immunoSEQ multiplex PCR; the TCRdb copy retains only in-frame clones and omits some. The sample gives tens of thousands of clones, around 90% of which show up once; 20% to 25% is in the top ten. The sequenced sample was peripheral blood. The receptors were gathered from a man aged 45-65 years with active COVID-19.

The V gene is TRBV28, the J gene TRBJ1-5; a weak D match, TRBD1 (6 bases). Trimming took 1 base from V and 7 from J, leaving 8 bases between them. Germline V gene lookup returns CDR1 MDHEN and CDR2 SYDVKM. The CDR3 covers 13 residues. The CDR3 here is CASSLSGGQPQHF. Here the CDR3 DNA reads TGTGCCAGCAGTTTATCGGGGGGCCAGCCCCAGCATTTT.

V gene TRBV14 combines with J gene TRBJ2-7; 9 nucleotides match TRBD1. Germline V CDR1 and CDR2: SGHDN, FVKESK. The CDR3 contains 13 residues. Unmatched junction bases numbered 6, after V lost 5 bases and J lost 7 bases. Written as DNA, the CDR3 is TGTGCCAGCAGCTTACAGGGGGCGCGGGAGCAGTACTTC. This translates into CASSLQGAREQYF.

This clone occurred once. The chain has TRBV27 and TRBJ1-1; no clear D gene. Germline CDR1 reads MNHEY; CDR2 reads SMNVEV (reference sequence). The V end lost 6 bases, the J end lost 0 bases, and 8 bases lay between the germline ends. The length of the CDR3 is 13 residues. The CDR3 reads CASSLSVNTEAFF. CDR3 DNA sequence: TGTGCCAGCAGCCTTTCCGTGAACACTGAAGCTTTCTTT.

The V gene is TRBV7-6, the J gene TRBJ2-7, with D maybe TRBD2 (5 bases). Trimming took 0 bases from V and 6 from J, leaving 15 bases between them. Germline V lookup: CDR1 SGHVS, CDR2 FNYEAQ. The CDR3 contains 15 residues. CDR3 in amino acids: CASSLATREIGEQYF. For the CDR3, the DNA is TGTGCCAGCAGCTTAGCAACTAGGGAGATCGGCGAGCAGTACTTC.

The chain uses TRBV11-3 and TRBJ2-5, with D unresolved. The CDR3 contains 14 residues. Germline V lookup: CDR1 SGHNT, CDR2 YENEEA. V was cut by 1 base and J by 0 bases, with 6 bases left in between. This chain's CDR3 is CASSLVGNQETQYF. The CDR3 region has the DNA TGTGCCAGCAGCTTAGTTGGCAACCAAGAGACCCAGTACTTC. The full variable domain, rest sourced from reference TRBV11-3 and TRBJ2-5, is EAGVVQSPRYKIIEKKQPVAFWCNPISGHNTLYWYLQNLGQGPELLIRYENEEAVDDSQLPKDRFSAERLKGVDSTLKIQPAELGDSAVYLCASSLVGNQETQYFGPGTRLLVL.

The chain recombines TRBV7-8 with TRBJ2-5, with D possibly TRBD1 on 5 matching bases. V was clipped by 4 bases and J by 2 bases, with 11 bases between them. The CDR3 length is 14 residues. The V gene's germline CDR1 is SGHVS and CDR2 FQNEAQ. The CDR3 reads CASSSRQTQETQYF. The CDR3 nucleotides are TGTGCCAGCAGCTCCCGACAGACTCAAGAGACCCAGTACTTC.

The chain joins TRBV7-2 to TRBJ2-2, with no clear D. Between the trimmed V and J ends, which lost 0 bases and 1 base, there was a span of 6 bases. The germline CDR1 and CDR2 sequences are SGHTA and FQGNSA. This CDR3 has 15 amino acids. The CDR3 coding sequence is TGTGCCAGCAGCTTAGCACAAATGAACACCGGGGAGCTGTTTTTT. Translated: CASSLAQMNTGELFF.

This chain links TRBV3-1 (or the pseudogene TRBV3-2) with TRBJ2-3; 12 bases are a match to TRBD2. V lost 1 base to trimming and J lost 5 bases; unmatched junction nucleotides: 4. Germline loops: CDR1 LGHDT, CDR2 YNNKEL (reference sequence). The CDR3 covers 16 residues. The CDR3 DNA follows: TGTGCCAGCAGCCAAGCTCGACTAGCGGGAGTAGATACGCAGTATTTT. As protein: CASSQARLAGVDTQYF.

The chain recombines TRBV5-1 with TRBJ1-1; 8 positions match TRBD1. The germline V gene has CDR1 SGHRS and CDR2 YFSETQ. The CDR3 runs 17 residues. With V trimmed by 2 bases and J by 1 base, 10 bases remained unmatched. The CDR3 sequence is CASSLRGQGSRNTEAFF. CDR3 DNA: TGCGCCAGCAGCTTACGAGGACAGGGATCGAGGAACACTGAAGCTTTCTTT.

This rearrangement joins TRBV7-8 to TRBJ2-7, with D maybe TRBD1 (5 bases). The CDR3 extends over 14 amino acids. Germline CDR1 and CDR2: SGHVS and FQNEAQ. V was cut by 2 bases and J by 3 bases, with 11 bases left in between. For the CDR3, the DNA is TGTGCCAGCAGCTTACGTGACAGTTACTACGAGCAGTACTTC. Translated: CASSLRDSYYEQYF.

The chain is built from TRBV6-2 or TRBV6-3 and TRBJ1-2; D might be TRBD1 (5 bases). CDR3 size: 13 residues. Trimming took off 6 bases at V and 3 bases at J, with 11 bases between the two ends. CDR1 and CDR2 (germline): MNHEY, SVGEGT. The DNA of the CDR3 is TGTGCCAGCAGCCGGGGGGTAGACTATGGCTACACCTTC. This sequence encodes CASSRGVDYGYTF.

The chain couples TRBV19 to TRBJ2-1; weak D call: TRBD2 (5 bases). Trimming stripped 7 bases from V and 3 bases from J, with 10 bases between. Germline V gives CDR1 LNHDA, CDR2 SQIVND (reference sequence). The CDR3 runs 13 residues. The CDR3 region is CASKRDHYNEQFF. CDR3 bases: TGTGCCAGTAAGAGGGATCACTACAATGAGCAGTTCTTC.

The rearrangement joins TRBV5-5 to TRBJ1-5; 7 nucleotides align to TRBD1. There are 15 residues in the CDR3. V was pared by 4 bases and J by 7 bases, with 11 bases of the junction left unmatched. Germline-derived CDR1 and CDR2 are SGHKS and YYEKEE (reference sequence). The CDR3 loop reads CASSPRDSETQPQHF. The DNA of the CDR3 is TGTGCCAGCAGCCCCAGGGACAGTGAGACCCAGCCCCAGCATTTT. The full variable domain, in which reference TRBV5-5 and TRBJ1-5 provide the parts outside the CDR3, is DAGVTQSPTHLIKTRGQQVTLRCSPISGHKSVSWYQQVLGQGPQFIFQYYEKEERGRGNFPDRFSARQFPNYSSELNVNALLLGDSALYLCASSPRDSETQPQHFGDGTRLSIL.

This chain joins TRBV19 and TRBJ2-1, with 13 bases that match TRBD2. V shed 7 bases, J shed 9 bases, and the junction held 9 bases outside the gene matches. Germline V gene sequence: CDR1 LNHDA, CDR2 SQIVND (reference sequence). CDR3 size: 15 residues. The CDR3 region is CASMKPGLAGSEQFF. CDR3 sequence (DNA): TGTGCCAGTATGAAGCCGGGACTAGCGGGGAGTGAGCAGTTCTTC.

The chain links TRBV5-1 to TRBJ2-3, with a weak D call TRBD1 (5 bases). V lost 5 bases, J lost 5 bases, and 12 bases lay in between. Germline V gene data show CDR1 as SGHRS and CDR2 as YFSETQ. This CDR3 is 13 amino acids long. The chain's CDR3 is CASRLGAVDTQYF. The DNA for the CDR3 is TGCGCCAGCAGGCTAGGGGCGGTAGATACGCAGTATTTT.

V gene TRBV27 combines with J gene TRBJ2-7; D may be TRBD1 (5 bases). Germline loops: CDR1 MNHEY, CDR2 SMNVEV (reference sequence). This CDR3 is 11 amino acids long. Between the trimmed V and J ends, which lost 10 bases and 6 bases, there was a span of 13 bases. CDR3 DNA sequence: TGTGCCATCAGAAGGGGCTCCGAGCAGTACTTC. Protein sequence: CAIRRGSEQYF.